Listed here is a single T cell receptor beta chain. This sample was taken from a study of blood T cell repertoires in COVID-19. Turning to the study itself: The origin of the acute and convalescent COVID-19 samples was the United States, Italy and Spain. PBMCs, B-cell-depleted T cells, or T cells were the source of the cDNA or gDNA that made up the material.

From germline, CDR1 is SGHRS and CDR2 YFSETQ. V gave up 4 bases and J gave up 9 bases; unmatched junction bases: 9. There are 14 residues in the CDR3. In the study's own analysis: The authors estimated nucleated cell counts from reference gene primer amplification. Assay: immunoSEQ multiplex PCR; the TCRdb copy retains only in-frame clones and omits some. V and J calls and clone size come straight from that table; D and trimming were deduced from the DNA. The sample includes about 120,000 clones, around 81% of them seen just once. This chain connects TRBV5-1 to TRBJ2-1; the match to TRBD1 covers 8 bases. The sequencing sample was made of peripheral blood. The clonotype was recovered from a human donor in a cohort sampled during active COVID-19. CDR3 region: CASSNDRGSGEQFF. The CDR3 DNA reads TGCGCCAGCAGCAATGACAGGGGCTCCGGTGAGCAGTTCTTC.